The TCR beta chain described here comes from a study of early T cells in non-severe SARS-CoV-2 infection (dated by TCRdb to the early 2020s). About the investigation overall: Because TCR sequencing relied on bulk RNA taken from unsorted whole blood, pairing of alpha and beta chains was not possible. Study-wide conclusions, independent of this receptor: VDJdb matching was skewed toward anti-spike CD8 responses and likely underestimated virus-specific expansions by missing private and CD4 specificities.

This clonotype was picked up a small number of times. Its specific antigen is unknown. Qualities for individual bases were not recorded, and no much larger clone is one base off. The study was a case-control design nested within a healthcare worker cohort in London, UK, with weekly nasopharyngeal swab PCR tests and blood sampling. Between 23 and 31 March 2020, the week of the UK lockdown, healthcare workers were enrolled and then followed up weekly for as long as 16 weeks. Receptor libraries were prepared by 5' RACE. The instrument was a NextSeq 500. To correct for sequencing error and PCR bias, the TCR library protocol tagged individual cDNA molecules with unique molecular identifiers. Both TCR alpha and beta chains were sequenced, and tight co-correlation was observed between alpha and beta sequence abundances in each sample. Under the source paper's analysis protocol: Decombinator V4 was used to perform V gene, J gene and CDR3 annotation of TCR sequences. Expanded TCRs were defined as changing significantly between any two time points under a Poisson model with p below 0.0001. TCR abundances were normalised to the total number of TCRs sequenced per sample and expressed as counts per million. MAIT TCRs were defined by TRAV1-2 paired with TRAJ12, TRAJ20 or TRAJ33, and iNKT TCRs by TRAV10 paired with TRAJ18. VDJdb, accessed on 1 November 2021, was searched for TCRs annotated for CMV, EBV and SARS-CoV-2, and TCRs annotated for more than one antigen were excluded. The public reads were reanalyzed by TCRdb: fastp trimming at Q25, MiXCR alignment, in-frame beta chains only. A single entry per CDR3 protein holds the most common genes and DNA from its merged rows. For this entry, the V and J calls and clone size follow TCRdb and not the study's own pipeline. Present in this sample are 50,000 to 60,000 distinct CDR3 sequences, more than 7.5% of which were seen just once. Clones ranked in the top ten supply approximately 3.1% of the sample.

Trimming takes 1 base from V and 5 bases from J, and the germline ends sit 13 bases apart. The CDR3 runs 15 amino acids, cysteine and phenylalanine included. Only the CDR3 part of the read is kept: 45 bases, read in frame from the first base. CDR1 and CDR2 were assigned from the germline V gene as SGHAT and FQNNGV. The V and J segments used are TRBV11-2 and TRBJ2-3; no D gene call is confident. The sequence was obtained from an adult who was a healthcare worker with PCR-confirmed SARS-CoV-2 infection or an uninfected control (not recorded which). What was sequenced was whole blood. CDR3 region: CASSLGRTIEDTQYF. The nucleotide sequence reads TGTGCCAGCAGCTTAGGCAGGACGATAGAAGATACGCAGTATTTT.